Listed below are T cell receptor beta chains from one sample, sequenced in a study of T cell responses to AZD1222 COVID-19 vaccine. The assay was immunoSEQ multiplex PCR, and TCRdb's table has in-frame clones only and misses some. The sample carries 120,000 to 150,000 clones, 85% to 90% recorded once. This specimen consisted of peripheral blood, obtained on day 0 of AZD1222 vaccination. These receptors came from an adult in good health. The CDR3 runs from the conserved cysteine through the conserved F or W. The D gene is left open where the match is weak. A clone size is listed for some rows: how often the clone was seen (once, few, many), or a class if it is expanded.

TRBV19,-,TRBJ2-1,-,TGTGCCAGTAGTACCCCTTGGGGTCAGAGCTCCTACAATGAGCAGTTCTTC,CASSTPWGQSSYNEQFF
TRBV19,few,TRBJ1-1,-,TGTGCCAGTAGTCCACAGACAGCCCTGAACACTGAAGCTTTCTTT,CASSPQTALNTEAFF
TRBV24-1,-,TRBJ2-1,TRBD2,TGTGCCACCAGTGGATGGAGGACTAGCGGGTACAATGAGCAGTTCTTC,CATSGWRTSGYNEQFF
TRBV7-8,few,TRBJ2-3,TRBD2,TGTGCCAGCAGCTTTGGAGCTAGCGGGCCAAATACAGATACGCAGTATTTT,CASSFGASGPNTDTQYF
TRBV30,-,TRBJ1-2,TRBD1,TGTGCCTGGGGCAGACAGGGTTTCTATGGCTACACCTTC,CAWGRQGFYGYTF
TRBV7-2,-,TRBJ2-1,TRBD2,TGTGCCAGCAGCCCCCGGGGACTAGCGGGAGCTAATGAGCAGTTCTTC,CASSPRGLAGANEQFF
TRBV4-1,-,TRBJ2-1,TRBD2,TGCGCCAGCAGCTATAGCGGGTACTACAATGAGCAGTTCTTC,CASSYSGYYNEQFF
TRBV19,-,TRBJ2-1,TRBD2,TGTGCCAGTACCAGACTAGCGGGAGGCCTTTACAATGAGCAGTTCTTC,CASTRLAGGLYNEQFF
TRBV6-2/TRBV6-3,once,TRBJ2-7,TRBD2,TGTGCCAGCAGTTCTGGTTCGAGCGGGAGAACTTCTAAGCAGTACTTC,CASSSGSSGRTSKQYF
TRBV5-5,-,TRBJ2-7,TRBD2,TGTGCCAGCAGCTTGATGGTCCTAGCGGATTACGAGCAGTACTTC,CASSLMVLADYEQYF
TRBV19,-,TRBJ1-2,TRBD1,TGTGCCAGTATAACAGGGGGAGGCGGCTACACCTTC,CASITGGGGYTF
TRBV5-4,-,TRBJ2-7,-,TGTGCCAGCAGCTTGGAGGCAGGGTTCTACGAGCAGTACTTC,CASSLEAGFYEQYF
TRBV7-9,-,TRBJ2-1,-,TGTGCCAGCAGCTTAAGCTATGAGCAGTTCTTC,CASSLSYEQFF
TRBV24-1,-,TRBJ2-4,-,TGTGCCACCGGTACAGGAGACCCAGCCAAAAACATTCAGTACTTC,CATGTGDPAKNIQYF
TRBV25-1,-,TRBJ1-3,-,TGTGCCAGCAGTAGGACGGGCGGCTCTGGAAACACCATATATTTT,CASSRTGGSGNTIYF
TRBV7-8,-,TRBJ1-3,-,TGTGCCAGCAGCTACTTTCGGGGGTCGGGGAACACCATATATTTT,CASSYFRGSGNTIYF
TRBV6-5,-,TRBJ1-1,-,TGTGCCAGCAGTTACTCACACTCTCCGCTTAAAGCTTTCTTT,CASSYSHSPLKAFF
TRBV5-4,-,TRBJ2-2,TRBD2,TGTGCCAGCAGCTTGCCGACTAGCGTCGGTACCGGGGAGCTGTTTTTT,CASSLPTSVGTGELFF
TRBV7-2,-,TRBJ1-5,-,TGTGCCAGCAGCTTAGCCCCGGATCAGCCCCAGCATTTT,CASSLAPDQPQHF
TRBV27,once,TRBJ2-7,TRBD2,TGTGCCAGCAGTCCGCGACTAGCGGGAGTGAACGAGCAGTACTTC,CASSPRLAGVNEQYF
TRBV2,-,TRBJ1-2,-,TGTGCCAGCAACAGCCCAAACTATGGCTACACCTTC,CASNSPNYGYTF
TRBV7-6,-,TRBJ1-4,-,TGTGCCAGCACCCTAGCCGCAACTAATGAAAAACTGTTTTTT,CASTLAATNEKLFF
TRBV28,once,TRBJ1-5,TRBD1,TGTGCCAGCAGGGGACAGCCTAGCAATCAGCCCCAGCATTTT,CASRGQPSNQPQHF
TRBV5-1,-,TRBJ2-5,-,TGCGCCAGCAGCCTCAGGGTGGGAGAGACCCAGTACTTC,CASSLRVGETQYF
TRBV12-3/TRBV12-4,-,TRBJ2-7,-,TGTGCCAGCAGCTGGGACACCTACGAGCAGTACTTC,CASSWDTYEQYF
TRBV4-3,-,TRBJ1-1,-,TGCGCCAGCAGCCACGGACGGGGGTATGACACTGAAGCTTTCTTT,CASSHGRGYDTEAFF
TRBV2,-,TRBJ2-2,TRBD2,TGTGCCACGGGAGGTTCTCCCCCCGGGGAGCTGTTTTTT,CATGGSPPGELFF
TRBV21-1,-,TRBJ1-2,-,TGTGCCAGCAGCTCCAAGGGAACCTCCTATGGCTACACCTTC,CASSSKGTSYGYTF
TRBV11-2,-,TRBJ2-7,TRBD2,TGTGCCAGCAACAAACCCGGGACTAGCGTAGGCGAGCAGTACTTC,CASNKPGTSVGEQYF
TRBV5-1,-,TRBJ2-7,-,TGCGCCAGCAGCTTGGTATCCGGGGCGACCTACGAGCAGTACTTC,CASSLVSGATYEQYF
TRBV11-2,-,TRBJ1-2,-,TGTGCCAGCAGCTTAATAGGAGGCCTGAGCTACACCTTC,CASSLIGGLSYTF
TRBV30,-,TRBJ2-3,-,TGTGCCTGGAGGGAGGGGTTCGACACAGATACGCAGTATTTT,CAWREGFDTDTQYF
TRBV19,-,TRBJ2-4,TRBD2,TGTGCCAGCCATCGGACTAGCGGGAGTAGGGGAAACATTCAGTACTTC,CASHRTSGSRGNIQYF
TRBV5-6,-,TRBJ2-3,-,TGTGCCAGCAGCTTGGAAGGGGCGGGCACAGATACGCAGTATTTT,CASSLEGAGTDTQYF
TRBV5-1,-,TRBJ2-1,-,TGCGCCAGCAGCCCATTAAGGGGCTCCTACAATGAGCAGTTCTTC,CASSPLRGSYNEQFF
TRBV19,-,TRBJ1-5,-,TGTGCCAGTAAGGACAAGGGGGATATTAAGCCCCAGCATTTT,CASKDKGDIKPQHF
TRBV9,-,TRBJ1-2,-,TGTGCCAGCAGCGTAGAAGTATCTGGGAAGATTAACTATGGCTACACCTTC,CASSVEVSGKINYGYTF
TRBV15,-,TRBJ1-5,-,TGTGCCACCAGCAGTTTCTCAGGTGGAAATCAGCCCCAGCATTTT,CATSSFSGGNQPQHF
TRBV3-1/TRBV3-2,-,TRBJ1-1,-,TGTGCCAGCAGCCAAGGCCCGGACACTGAAGCTTTCTTT,CASSQGPDTEAFF
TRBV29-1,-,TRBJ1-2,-,TGCAGCGTTGAAAATTGGAGACGTGGCTACACCTTC,CSVENWRRGYTF
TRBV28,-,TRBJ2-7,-,TGTGCCAGCAGTGGGATATCTGGGCAGTACTTC,CASSGISGQYF
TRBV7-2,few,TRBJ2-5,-,TGTGCCAGCAGCTTAGACTTTTACCAAGAGACCCAGTACTTC,CASSLDFYQETQYF
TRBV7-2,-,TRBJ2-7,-,TGTGCCAGCAGCTCCCTTTTCCCTTACGAGCAGTACTTC,CASSSLFPYEQYF
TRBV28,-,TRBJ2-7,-,TGTGCCAGCAGCCTTACAGGGTTTCGCTACGAGCAGTACTTC,CASSLTGFRYEQYF
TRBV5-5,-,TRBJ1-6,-,TGTGCCAGCAGCACGGACGTTAGCTCCTATAATTCACCCCTCCACTTT,CASSTDVSSYNSPLHF
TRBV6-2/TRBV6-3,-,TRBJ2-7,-,TGTGCCAGCAGTCTTGGTGGCAGCTCCTACGAGCAGTACTTC,CASSLGGSSYEQYF
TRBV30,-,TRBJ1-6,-,TGTGCCTGGACAGGCTATAGTTCACCCCTCCACTTT,CAWTGYSSPLHF
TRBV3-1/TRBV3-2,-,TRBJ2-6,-,TGTGCCAGCAGCCATCTACAGGACTCTGGGGCCAACGTCCTGACTTTC,CASSHLQDSGANVLTF
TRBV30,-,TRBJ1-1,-,TGTGCCTGGAGCCGACAGGAGAACACTGAAGCTTTCTTT,CAWSRQENTEAFF
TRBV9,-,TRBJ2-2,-,TGTGCCAGCAGCGTGTTTAGCGGAACCGGGGAGCTGTTTTTT,CASSVFSGTGELFF
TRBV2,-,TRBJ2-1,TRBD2,TGTGCCAGCATGGGGACTAGCGGGAAGAATGAGCAGTTCTTC,CASMGTSGKNEQFF
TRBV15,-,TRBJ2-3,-,TGTGCCACCAGCAGAAGTGGGAGTGGTAGCACAGATACGCAGTATTTT,CATSRSGSGSTDTQYF
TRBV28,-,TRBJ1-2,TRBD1,TGTGCCAGCACTCAGGGGGGACAGGGTGGCGGCTACACCTTC,CASTQGGQGGGYTF
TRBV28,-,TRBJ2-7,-,TGTGCCAGCAGTTTACCCCCAGGGTTTGACGAGCAGTACTTC,CASSLPPGFDEQYF
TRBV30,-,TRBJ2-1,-,TGTGCCTGGAGTAGATCGACGGGTTCCTACAATGAGCAGTTCTTC,CAWSRSTGSYNEQFF
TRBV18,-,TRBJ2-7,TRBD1,TGTGCCAGCTCACCCACGACAGGGTCAAGATACGAGCAGTACTTC,CASSPTTGSRYEQYF
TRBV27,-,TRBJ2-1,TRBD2,TGTGCCAGCCACAGGAGCGGGAGATCCTACAATGAGCAGTTCTTC,CASHRSGRSYNEQFF
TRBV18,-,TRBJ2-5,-,TGTGCCAGCTCACCGACCTTACAAGAGACCCAGTACTTC,CASSPTLQETQYF
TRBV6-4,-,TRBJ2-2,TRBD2,TGTGCCAGCGGATCTAGCGGGGAAAACACCGGGGAGCTGTTTTTT,CASGSSGENTGELFF
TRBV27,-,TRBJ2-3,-,TGTGCCAGCAGTTCTCCGGGGCAGTTCACAGATACGCAGTATTTT,CASSSPGQFTDTQYF